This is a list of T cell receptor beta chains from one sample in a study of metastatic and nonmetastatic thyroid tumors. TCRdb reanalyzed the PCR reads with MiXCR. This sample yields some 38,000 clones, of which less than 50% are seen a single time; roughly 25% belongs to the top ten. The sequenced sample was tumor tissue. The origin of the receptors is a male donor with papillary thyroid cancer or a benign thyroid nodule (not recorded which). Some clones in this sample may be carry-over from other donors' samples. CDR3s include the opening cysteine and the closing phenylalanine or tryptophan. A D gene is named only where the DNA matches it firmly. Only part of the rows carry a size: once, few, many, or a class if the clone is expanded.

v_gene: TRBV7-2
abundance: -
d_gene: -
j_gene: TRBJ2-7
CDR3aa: CASSKQASPSYEQYF
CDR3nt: TGTGCCAGCAGTAAACAGGCGAGCCCTTCCTACGAGCAGTACTTC

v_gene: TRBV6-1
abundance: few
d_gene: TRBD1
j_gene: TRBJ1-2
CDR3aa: CASSSTGGGTNYGYTF
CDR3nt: TGTGCCAGCAGCTCGACAGGGGGCGGAACTAACTATGGCTACACCTTC

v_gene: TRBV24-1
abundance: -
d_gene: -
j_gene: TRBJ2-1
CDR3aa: CATSGGQGPGYEQFF
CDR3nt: TGTGCCACCAGTGGGGGGCAGGGACCTGGGTATGAGCAGTTCTTC

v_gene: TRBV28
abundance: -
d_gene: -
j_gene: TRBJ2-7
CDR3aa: CASRSGTSYEQYF
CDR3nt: TGTGCCAGCAGGTCCGGGACATCCTACGAGCAGTACTTC

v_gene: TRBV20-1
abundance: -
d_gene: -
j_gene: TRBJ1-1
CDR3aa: CSARSGGGEAEAFF
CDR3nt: TGCAGTGCTAGATCTGGAGGGGGTGAGGCTGAAGCTTTCTTT

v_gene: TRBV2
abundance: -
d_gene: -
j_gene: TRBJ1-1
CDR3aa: CASSGGRSMNTEAFF
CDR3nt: TGTGCCAGCAGTGGGGGACGGTCAATGAACACTGAAGCTTTCTTT

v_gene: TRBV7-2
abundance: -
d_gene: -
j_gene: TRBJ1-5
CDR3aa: CASSSELKPQHF
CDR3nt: TGTGCCAGCAGCTCCGAACTGAAGCCCCAGCATTTT

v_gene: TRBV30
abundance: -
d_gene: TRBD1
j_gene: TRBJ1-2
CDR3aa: CAWSVRGQGEGYTF
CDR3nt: TGTGCCTGGAGTGTACGTGGACAGGGAGAAGGCTACACCTTC

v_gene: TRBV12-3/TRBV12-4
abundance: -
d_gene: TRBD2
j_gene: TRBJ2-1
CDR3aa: CASSQSSGRGNEQFF
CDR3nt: TGTGCCAGCAGCCAGAGTAGCGGGAGAGGGAATGAGCAGTTCTTC

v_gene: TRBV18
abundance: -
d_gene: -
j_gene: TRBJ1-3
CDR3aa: CASSPRTDGNTIYF
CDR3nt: TGTGCCAGCTCACCACGGACGGATGGAAACACCATATATTTT

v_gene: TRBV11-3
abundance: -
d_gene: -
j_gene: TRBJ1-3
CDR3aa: CASSLRRSAGNTIYF
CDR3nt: TGTGCCAGCAGCTTACGCAGGAGTGCTGGAAACACCATATATTTT

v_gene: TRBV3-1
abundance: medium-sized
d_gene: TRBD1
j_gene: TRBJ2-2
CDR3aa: CASSQGTGDGGELFF
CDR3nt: TGTGCCAGCAGCCAAGGGACAGGCGATGGCGGGGAGCTGTTTTTT

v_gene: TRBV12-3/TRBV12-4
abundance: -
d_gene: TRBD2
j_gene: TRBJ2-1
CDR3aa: CASRTSGGRYNEQFF
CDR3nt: TGTGCCAGCAGGACTAGCGGGGGGAGATACAATGAGCAGTTCTTC

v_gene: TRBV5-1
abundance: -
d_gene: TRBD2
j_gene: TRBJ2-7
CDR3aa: CASSLRLAGAYEQYF
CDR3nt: TGCGCCAGCAGCTTGAGACTAGCGGGTGCCTACGAGCAGTACTTC

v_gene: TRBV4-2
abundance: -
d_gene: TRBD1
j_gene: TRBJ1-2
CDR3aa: CASSPVRYRGRGYGYTF
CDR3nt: TGTGCCAGCAGCCCCGTCAGATACAGGGGACGGGGCTATGGCTACACCTTC

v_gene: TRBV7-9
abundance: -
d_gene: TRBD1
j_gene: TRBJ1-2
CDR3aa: CASSLITGARGYTF
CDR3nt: TGTGCCAGCAGCTTAATTACAGGGGCGAGGGGCTACACCTTC

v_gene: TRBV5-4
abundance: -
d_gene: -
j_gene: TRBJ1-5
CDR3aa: CASSLLGQPQHF
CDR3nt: TGTGCCAGCAGCTTGCTCGGTCAGCCCCAGCATTTT

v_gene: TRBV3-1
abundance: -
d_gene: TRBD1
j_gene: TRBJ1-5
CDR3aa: CASSLGTGDIGNQPQHF
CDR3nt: TGTGCCAGCAGCCTTGGGACAGGGGACATTGGCAATCAGCCCCAGCATTTT

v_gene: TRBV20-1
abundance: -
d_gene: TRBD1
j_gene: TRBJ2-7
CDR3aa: CSSGTGGEQYF
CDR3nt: TGCAGTTCCGGGACAGGCGGCGAGCAGTACTTC

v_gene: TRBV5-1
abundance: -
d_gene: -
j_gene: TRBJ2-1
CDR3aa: CASRIGPAGINEQFF
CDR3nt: TGCGCCAGCAGGATCGGACCCGCGGGGATCAATGAGCAGTTCTTC

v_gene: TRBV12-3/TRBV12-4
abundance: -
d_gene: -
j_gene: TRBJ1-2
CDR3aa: CASSLGVANYGYTF
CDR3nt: TGTGCCAGCAGTTTGGGCGTAGCTAACTATGGCTACACCTTC

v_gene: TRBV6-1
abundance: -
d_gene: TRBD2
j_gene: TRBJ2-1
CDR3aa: CASNTGLAGGNEQFF
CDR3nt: TGTGCCAGCAACACCGGACTAGCGGGAGGCAATGAGCAGTTCTTC

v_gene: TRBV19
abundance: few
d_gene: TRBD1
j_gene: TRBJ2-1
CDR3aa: CASRIAGGGLGEQFF
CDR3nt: TGTGCCAGTAGAATAGCAGGGGGCGGGCTAGGTGAGCAGTTCTTC

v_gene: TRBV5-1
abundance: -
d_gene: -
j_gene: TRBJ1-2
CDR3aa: CASSSQPGPDGYTF
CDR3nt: TGCGCCAGCAGCTCCCAACCCGGGCCGGATGGCTACACCTTC

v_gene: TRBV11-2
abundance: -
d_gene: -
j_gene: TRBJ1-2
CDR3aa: CASSPIGGRFVGYTF
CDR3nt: TGCGCCAGCAGCCCCATAGGGGGACGGTTCGTTGGCTACACCTTC

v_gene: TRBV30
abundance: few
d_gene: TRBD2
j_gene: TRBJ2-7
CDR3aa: CAWSRGGYYEQYF
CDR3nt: TGTGCCTGGAGTAGGGGAGGGTACTACGAGCAGTACTTC

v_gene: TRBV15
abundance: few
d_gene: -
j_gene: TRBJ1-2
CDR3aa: CATSSGQQGYTF
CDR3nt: TGTGCCACCAGCAGCGGTCAACAGGGCTACACCTTC

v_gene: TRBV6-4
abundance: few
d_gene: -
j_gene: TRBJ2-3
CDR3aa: CASSDATSGADTQYF
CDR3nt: TGTGCCAGCAGTGACGCGACTAGTGGGGCGGATACGCAGTATTTT

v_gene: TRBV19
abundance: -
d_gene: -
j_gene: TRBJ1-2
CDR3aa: CASSGGAWVGGGYGYTF
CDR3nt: TGTGCCAGTTCCGGGGGCGCTTGGGTCGGCGGGGGCTATGGCTACACCTTC

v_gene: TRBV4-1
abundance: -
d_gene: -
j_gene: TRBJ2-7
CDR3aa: CASSQDFRGNGREQYF
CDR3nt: TGCGCCAGCAGCCAAGATTTTCGGGGGAACGGGCGGGAGCAGTACTTC

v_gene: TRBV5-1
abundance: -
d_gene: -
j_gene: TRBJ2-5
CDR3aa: CASNRDPAAETQYF
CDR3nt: TGCGCCAGCAATAGGGACCCGGCCGCAGAGACCCAGTACTTC

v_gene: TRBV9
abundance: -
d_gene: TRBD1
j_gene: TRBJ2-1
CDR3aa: CASSPAYRGNEQFF
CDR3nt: TGTGCCAGCAGCCCCGCCTACAGGGGGAATGAGCAGTTCTTC

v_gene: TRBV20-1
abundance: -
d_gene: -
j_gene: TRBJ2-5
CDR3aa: CSARGTTWRETQYF
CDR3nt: TGCAGTGCTAGAGGGACTACTTGGCGGGAGACCCAGTACTTC

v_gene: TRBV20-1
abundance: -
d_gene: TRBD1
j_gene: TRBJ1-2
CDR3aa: CSAGGDRDSGYTF
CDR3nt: TGCAGTGCTGGCGGGGACAGGGATTCTGGCTACACCTTC

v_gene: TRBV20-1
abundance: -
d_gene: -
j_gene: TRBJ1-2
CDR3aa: CSASSARGGARFNYGYTF
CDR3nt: TGCAGTGCTTCTTCAGCGCGGGGGGGTGCACGGTTTAACTATGGCTACACCTTC

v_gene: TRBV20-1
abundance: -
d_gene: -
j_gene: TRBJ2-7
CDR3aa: CSALDYSSYEQYF
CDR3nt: TGCAGTGCGTTGGATTACAGCTCCTACGAGCAGTACTTC

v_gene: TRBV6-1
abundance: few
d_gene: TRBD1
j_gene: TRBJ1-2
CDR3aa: CASTGQGAYGYTF
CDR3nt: TGTGCCAGCACCGGACAGGGGGCCTATGGCTACACCTTC

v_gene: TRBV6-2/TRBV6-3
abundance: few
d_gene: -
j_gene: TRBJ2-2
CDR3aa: CASSSPGYKDTGELFF
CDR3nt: TGTGCCAGCAGTTCCCCGGGGTATAAGGACACCGGGGAGCTGTTTTTT

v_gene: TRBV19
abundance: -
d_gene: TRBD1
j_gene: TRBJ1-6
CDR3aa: CASSAGQGVYNSPLHF
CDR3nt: TGTGCCAGTAGTGCGGGACAGGGGGTTTATAATTCACCCCTCCACTTT

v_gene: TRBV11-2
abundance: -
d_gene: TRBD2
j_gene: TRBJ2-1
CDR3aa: CASSIRPSGITTNEQFF
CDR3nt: TGTGCCAGCAGCATCCGTCCTAGCGGGATAACGACGAATGAGCAGTTCTTC

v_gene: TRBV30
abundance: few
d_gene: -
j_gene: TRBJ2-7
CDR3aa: CAWSEDRLNEQYF
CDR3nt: TGTGCCTGGAGTGAGGACCGGCTCAACGAGCAGTACTTC

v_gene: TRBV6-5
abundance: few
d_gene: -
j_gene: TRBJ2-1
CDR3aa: CASSYALALNNEQFF
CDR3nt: TGTGCCAGCAGTTACGCGCTAGCGCTGAACAATGAGCAGTTCTTC

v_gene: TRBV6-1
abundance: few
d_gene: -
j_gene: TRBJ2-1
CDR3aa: CASTTQGRLEFF
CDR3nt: TGTGCCAGCACCACCCAAGGCAGGCTGGAGTTCTTC

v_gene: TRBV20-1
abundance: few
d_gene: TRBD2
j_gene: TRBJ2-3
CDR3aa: CSARDSGAGTDTQYF
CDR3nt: TGCAGTGCTAGAGATAGCGGGGCCGGGACAGATACGCAGTATTTT

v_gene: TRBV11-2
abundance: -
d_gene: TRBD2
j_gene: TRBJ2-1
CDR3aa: CASSSTSGPGNEQFF
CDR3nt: TGTGCCAGCAGCTCTACTAGCGGCCCCGGTAATGAGCAGTTCTTC

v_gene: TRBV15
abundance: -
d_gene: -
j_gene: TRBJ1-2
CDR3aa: CATSRDHPYGYTF
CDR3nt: TGTGCCACCAGCAGAGATCACCCTTATGGCTACACCTTC

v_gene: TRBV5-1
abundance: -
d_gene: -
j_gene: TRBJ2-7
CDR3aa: CASSLAGGTSVYEQYF
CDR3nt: TGCGCCAGCAGCTTGGCCGGAGGGACGTCGGTTTACGAGCAGTACTTC

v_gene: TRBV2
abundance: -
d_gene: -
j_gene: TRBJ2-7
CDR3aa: CASSEGYERYF
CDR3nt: TGTGCCAGCAGTGAAGGGTACGAGCGGTACTTC

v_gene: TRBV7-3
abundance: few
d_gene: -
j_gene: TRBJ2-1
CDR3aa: CASSLNSGQGRVEQFF
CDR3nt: TGTGCCAGCAGCTTAAACTCGGGTCAGGGTAGGGTTGAGCAGTTCTTC

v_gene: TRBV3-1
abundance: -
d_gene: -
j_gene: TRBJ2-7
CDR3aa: CASSSSGTSSYEQYF
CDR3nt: TGTGCCAGCAGCTCAAGCGGCACCAGCTCCTACGAGCAGTACTTC

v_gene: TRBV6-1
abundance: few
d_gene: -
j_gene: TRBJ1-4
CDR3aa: CASSEGQGWGEKLFF
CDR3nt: TGTGCCAGCAGCGAGGGCCAAGGGTGGGGTGAAAAACTGTTTTTT

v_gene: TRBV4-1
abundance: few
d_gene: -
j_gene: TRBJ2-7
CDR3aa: CASSQEAGSFTYEQYF
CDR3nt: TGCGCCAGCAGCCAAGAAGCAGGTAGTTTTACCTACGAGCAGTACTTC

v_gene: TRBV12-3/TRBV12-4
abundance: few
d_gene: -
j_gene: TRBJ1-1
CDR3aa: CASSREYDPEAFF
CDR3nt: TGTGCCAGCAGTAGAGAGTATGATCCTGAAGCTTTCTTT

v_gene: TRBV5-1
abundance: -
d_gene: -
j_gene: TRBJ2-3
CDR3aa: CASGLDSSSTDTQYF
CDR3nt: TGCGCCAGCGGCTTGGACAGTTCTAGCACAGATACGCAGTATTTT